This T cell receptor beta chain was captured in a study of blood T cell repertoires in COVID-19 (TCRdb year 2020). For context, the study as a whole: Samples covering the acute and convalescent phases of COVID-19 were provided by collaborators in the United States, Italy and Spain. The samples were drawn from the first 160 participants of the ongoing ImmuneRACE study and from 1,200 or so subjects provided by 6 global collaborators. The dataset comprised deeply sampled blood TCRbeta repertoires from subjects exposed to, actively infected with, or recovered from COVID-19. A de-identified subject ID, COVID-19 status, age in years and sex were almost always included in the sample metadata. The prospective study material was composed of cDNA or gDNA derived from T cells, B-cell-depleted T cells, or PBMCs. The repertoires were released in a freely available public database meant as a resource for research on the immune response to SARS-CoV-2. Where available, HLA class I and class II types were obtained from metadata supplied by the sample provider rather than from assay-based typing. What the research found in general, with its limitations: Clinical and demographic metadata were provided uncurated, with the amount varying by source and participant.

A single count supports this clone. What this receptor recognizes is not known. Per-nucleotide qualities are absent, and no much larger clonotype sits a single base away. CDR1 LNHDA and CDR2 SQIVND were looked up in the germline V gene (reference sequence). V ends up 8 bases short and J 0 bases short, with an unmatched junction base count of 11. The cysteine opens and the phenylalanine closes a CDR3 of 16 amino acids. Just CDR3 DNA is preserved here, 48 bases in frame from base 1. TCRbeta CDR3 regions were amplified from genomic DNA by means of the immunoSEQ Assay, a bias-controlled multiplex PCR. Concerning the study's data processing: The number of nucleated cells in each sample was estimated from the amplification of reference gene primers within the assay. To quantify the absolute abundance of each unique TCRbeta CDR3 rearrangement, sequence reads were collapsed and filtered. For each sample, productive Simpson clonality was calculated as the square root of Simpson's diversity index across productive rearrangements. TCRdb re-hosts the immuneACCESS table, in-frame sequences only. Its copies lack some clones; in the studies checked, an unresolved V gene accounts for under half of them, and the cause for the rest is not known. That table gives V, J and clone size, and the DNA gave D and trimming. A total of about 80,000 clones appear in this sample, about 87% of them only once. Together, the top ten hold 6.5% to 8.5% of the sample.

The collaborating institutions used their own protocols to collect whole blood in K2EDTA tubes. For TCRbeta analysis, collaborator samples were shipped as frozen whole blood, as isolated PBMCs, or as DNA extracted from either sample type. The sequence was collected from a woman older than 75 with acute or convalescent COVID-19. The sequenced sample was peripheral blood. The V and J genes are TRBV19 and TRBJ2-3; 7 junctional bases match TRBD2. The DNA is TGTGCCAGTTCCCTTTGGGAGGGTCGGAGCACAGATACGCAGTATTTT. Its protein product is CASSLWEGRSTDTQYF.